Each of the 19 T cell receptor beta chains below was sequenced from the same sample in a study of cytomegalovirus exposure and HLA in healthy donors. PCR involved 60 Vbeta and 13 Jbeta primers. Clones were read by immunoSEQ multiplex PCR, and TCRdb kept only the in-frame ones, dropping some. Of approximately 160,000 clones in the sample, 60% to 80% were seen once. Input material: PBMCs. Every receptor here comes from a woman aged 40 to 50 in good health and CMV-seropositive.

The chain links TRBV6-4 to TRBJ1-1, with 8 bases identical to TRBD1. Germline values: CDR1 MRHNA, CDR2 SNTAGT. The length of the CDR3 is 14 residues. The junction had 6 bases not matched to a gene; V was cut back by 6 bases and J by 3 bases. This CDR3 reads CASRPTGVDTEAFF. CDR3 bases: TGTGCCAGCAGACCGACAGGGGTGGACACTGAAGCTTTCTTT.

This clone was seen a few times. The rearrangement joins TRBV11-2 to TRBJ1-4; 9 bases are shared with TRBD1. V trimming: 6 bases; J trimming: 12 bases; junction bases outside the gene matches: 11. CDR1 is SGHAT and CDR2 is FQNNGV in the germline V gene. The CDR3 extends over 14 amino acids. This CDR3 is CASRHRDRDLQLFF. The CDR3 DNA reads as TGTGCCAGCAGGCACCGGGACAGGGATCTTCAACTGTTTTTT.

This chain links TRBV19 with TRBJ1-1; a possible D gene is TRBD1 (6 bases). V lost 7 bases, J lost 6 bases, and 27 bases lay in between. From germline, CDR1 is LNHDA and CDR2 SQIVND (reference sequence). The CDR3 length is 17 residues. The CDR3 loop reads CASIHTGIGGKWAEAFF. CDR3 in DNA: TGTGCCAGTATTCACACAGGTATAGGGGGAAAGTGGGCTGAAGCTTTCTTT. Full variable domain (missing parts from reference TRBV19 and TRBJ1-1): DGGITQSPKYLFRKEGQNVTLSCEQNLNHDAMYWYRQDPGQGLRLIYYSQIVNDFQKGDIAEGYSVSREKKESFPLTVTSAQKNPTAFYLCASIHTGIGGKWAEAFFGQGTRLTVV.

The chain joins TRBV5-3 to TRBJ2-1; 7 nucleotides match TRBD2. TRBV5-3 carries the ORF label, with uncertain function. The CDR3 has 14 amino acids. V shed 2 bases, J shed 4 bases, and the junction held 3 bases outside the gene matches. CDR3 protein: CARSFGLGYNEQFF. CDR3 DNA sequence: TGTGCCAGAAGCTTTGGACTAGGGTACAATGAGCAGTTCTTC.

This clone was recorded once. The rearrangement links TRBV4-1 to TRBJ1-6; weak D call: TRBD1 (6 bases). CDR1 is MGHRA and CDR2 is YSYEKL in the germline V gene. V lost 2 bases and J 7 bases, leaving 12 bases between the germline ends. CDR3 size: 15 residues. Here the CDR3 reads CASSQLRTVNSPLHF. The CDR3 nucleotides read TGCGCCAGCAGCCAACTAAGGACAGTGAATTCACCCCTCCACTTT.

The chain couples TRBV11-2 to TRBJ2-3; D remains ambiguous. Germline CDR1 reads SGHAT; CDR2 reads FQNNGV. The CDR3 has 12 amino acids. V lost 5 bases and J lost 2, with 5 bases in between. The CDR3 region has the DNA TGTGCCAGCAGCCCCTCCACAGATACGCAGTATTTT. Protein: CASSPSTDTQYF.

With respect to this clone: The sample carries other DNA sequences with the same CDR3. The V and J genes are TRBV18 and TRBJ2-7; 10 nucleotides match TRBD1. This CDR3 has 15 residues. Unmatched junction bases numbered 6, after V lost 6 bases and J lost 1 base. Per germline, CDR1 KGHSH and CDR2 LQKENI. DNA of the CDR3: TGTGCCAGCTCCCCGGGACAGGGGTTATCCTACGAGCAGTACTTC. Protein product: CASSPGQGLSYEQYF.

The V gene is TRBV7-6, the J gene TRBJ1-2; a possible D gene is TRBD1 (6 bases). The V end lost 1 base, the J end lost 4 bases, and 16 bases lay between the germline ends. The CDR3 sequence is 16 residues long. CDR1 SGHVS and CDR2 FNYEAQ come from the germline V gene. CDR3: CASSLGPSQGTYGYTF. CDR3 nucleotides: TGTGCCAGCAGCTTAGGTCCATCCCAGGGGACCTATGGCTACACCTTC.

The rearrangement links TRBV14 to TRBJ1-2; D ambiguous. The CDR3 covers 14 residues. V lost 1 base and J lost 4, with 10 bases in between. Per germline, CDR1 SGHDN and CDR2 FVKESK. CDR3 in amino acids: CASSQGFPGYGYTF. CDR3 DNA sequence: TGTGCCAGCAGCCAAGGATTCCCGGGCTATGGCTACACCTTC.

This clone has just a few counts. Additional DNA sequences in this sample encode the identical CDR3. This chain joins TRBV7-2 and TRBJ1-2; 9 bases match TRBD1. Germline V gene sequence: CDR1 SGHTA, CDR2 FQGNSA. After removal of 5 bases from V and 5 bases from J, the junction contained 3 bases not matched to a gene. This CDR3 spans 13 amino acids. The CDR3 region is CASSPGQGYGYTF. In DNA form, the CDR3 reads TGTGCCAGCAGCCCGGGACAGGGATATGGCTACACCTTC.

A single count supports this clone. The chain links TRBV5-8 to TRBJ2-3, with D tentatively TRBD2 (6 bases). Germline V CDR1 and CDR2: SGHTS, YDEGEE. V was shortened by 7 bases and J by 1 base, with 25 bases between the two germline ends. The CDR3 has 18 residues. The CDR3 region is CASPSTLLEGSRTDTQYF. In nucleotides, the CDR3 is TGTGCCAGCCCATCTACCCTTCTGGAGGGGTCTCGCACAGATACGCAGTATTTT.

This rearrangement joins TRBV14 to TRBJ2-4; 11 bases are shared with TRBD1. Unmatched junction bases numbered 20, after V lost 4 bases and J lost 6 bases. Germline CDR1 and CDR2: SGHDN and FVKESK. The CDR3 has 20 amino acids. CDR3 coding DNA: TGTGCCAGCAGCCCAGACTCGGGGACAGGGGGTACGCGCGGGGGAAACATTCAGTACTTC. Translating gives CASSPDSGTGGTRGGNIQYF.

V is TRBV20-1 and J is TRBJ2-1; TRBD2 matches at 7 bases. The ends lost 5 bases at V and 9 bases at J; junction bases unmatched: 4. Germline loops: CDR1 DFQATT, CDR2 SNEGSKA (reference sequence). The CDR3 loop spans 11 amino acids. CDR3 protein: CSAQREGEQFF. The CDR3 DNA sequence: TGCAGTGCTCAGCGGGAAGGTGAGCAGTTCTTC.

The chain links TRBV7-2 to TRBJ2-2, with 12 bases identical to TRBD2. The CDR3 is 17 residues long. Looked up from germline, CDR1 is SGHTA and CDR2 is FQGNSA. J was trimmed by 4 bases and V by 4 bases; bases with no gene match: 7. The DNA of the CDR3 is TGTGCCAGCAGCTCCAAGACTAGCGGGAGTTCCACCGGGGAGCTGTTTTTT. Protein sequence: CASSSKTSGSSTGELFF.

The CDR3 loop is CASSIATSGAETQYF. The CDR3, as DNA: TGTGCCAGTAGTATCGCCACTAGCGGGGCAGAGACCCAGTACTTC. This chain uses TRBV19 with TRBJ2-5; 10 bases map to TRBD2. Unmatched junction bases numbered 5, after V lost 3 bases and J lost 4 bases. The CDR3 consists of 15 residues. The germline gives CDR1 LNHDA, CDR2 SQIVND (reference sequence).

This chain links TRBV16 with TRBJ1-5, with 7 bases aligning to TRBD1. The ends lost 2 bases at V and 0 bases at J; junction bases unmatched: 4. In germline, CDR1 is KGHSY, CDR2 FQNENV. This CDR3 is 16 amino acids long. The CDR3 DNA reads TGTGCCAGCAGCCAAATGACAGGGTATAGCAATCAGCCCCAGCATTTT. Protein: CASSQMTGYSNQPQHF.

V usage is TRBV7-9 and J usage is TRBJ1-1; 9 positions match TRBD1. Germline assignment: CDR1 SEHNR and CDR2 FQNEAQ (reference sequence). The CDR3 has 15 residues. V lost 5 bases and J lost 4; bases outside the gene matches: 8. DNA of the CDR3: TGTGCCAGCAGCCAGGGGACAGGGTTTGGCACTGAAGCTTTCTTT. Its protein is CASSQGTGFGTEAFF.

This clone has just a few counts. The rearrangement links TRBV18 to TRBJ2-7; D is possibly TRBD1 (5 bases). The CDR3 runs 16 residues. Trimming shortened V by 2 bases and J by 2 bases, and 16 bases separated the two germline ends. Per the germline V gene, CDR1 is KGHSH and CDR2 is LQKENI. CDR3 sequence: CASSPRPDSHPYEQYF. The CDR3 DNA follows: TGTGCCAGCTCACCAAGGCCAGACAGCCATCCCTACGAGCAGTACTTC.

V usage is TRBV7-9 and J usage is TRBJ2-5; 8 bases map to TRBD2. This CDR3 has 14 residues. V shed 2 bases, J shed 5 bases, and the junction held 4 bases outside the gene matches. Germline assignment: CDR1 SEHNR and CDR2 FQNEAQ (reference sequence). The CDR3 region has the DNA TGTGCCAGCAGCTTAAGCGGGAGCGGGGAGACCCAGTACTTC. It encodes CASSLSGSGETQYF.